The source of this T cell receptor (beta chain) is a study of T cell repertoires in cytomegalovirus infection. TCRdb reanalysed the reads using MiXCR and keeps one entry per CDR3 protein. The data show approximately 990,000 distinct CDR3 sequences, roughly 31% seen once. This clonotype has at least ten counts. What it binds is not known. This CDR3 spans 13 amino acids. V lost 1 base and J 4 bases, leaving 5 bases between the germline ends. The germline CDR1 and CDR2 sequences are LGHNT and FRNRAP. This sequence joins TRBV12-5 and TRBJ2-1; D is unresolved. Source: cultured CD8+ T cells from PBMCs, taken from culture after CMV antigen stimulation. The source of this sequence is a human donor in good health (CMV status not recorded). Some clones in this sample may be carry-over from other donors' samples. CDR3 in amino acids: CASGLGLYNEQFF. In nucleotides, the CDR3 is TGTGCTAGTGGTTTGGGCCTATACAATGAGCAGTTCTTC. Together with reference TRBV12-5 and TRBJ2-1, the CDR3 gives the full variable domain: DARVTQTPRHKVTEMGQEVTMRCQPILGHNTVFWYRQTMMQGLELLAYFRNRAPLDDSGMPKDRFSAEMPDATLATLKIQPSEPRDSAVYFCASGLGLYNEQFFGPGTRLTVL.